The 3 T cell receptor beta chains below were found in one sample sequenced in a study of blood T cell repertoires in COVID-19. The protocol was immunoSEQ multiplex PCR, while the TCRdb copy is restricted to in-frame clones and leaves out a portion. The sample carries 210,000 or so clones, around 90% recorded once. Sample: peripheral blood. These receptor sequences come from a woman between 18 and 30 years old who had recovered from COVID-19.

DNA for the CDR3: TGTGCCAGCAGCCAATTTCCTAGCGGGAGTTGGTACAATGAGCAGTTCTTC. Residues: CASSQFPSGSWYNEQFF. V gene TRBV3-1 (or the pseudogene TRBV3-2) combines with J gene TRBJ2-1; 10 bases agree with TRBD2. The CDR3 totals 17 residues. Germline values: CDR1 LGHDT, CDR2 YNNKEL (reference sequence). V dropped 2 bases and J dropped 4; count of bases not matched to a gene: 8.

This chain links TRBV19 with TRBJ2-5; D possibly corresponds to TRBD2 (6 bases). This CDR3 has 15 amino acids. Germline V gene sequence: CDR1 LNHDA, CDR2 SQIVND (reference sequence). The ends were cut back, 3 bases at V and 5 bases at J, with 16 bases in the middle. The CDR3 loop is CASSMMSPRGETQYF. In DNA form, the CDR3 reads TGTGCCAGTAGTATGATGTCTCCCCGGGGGGAGACCCAGTACTTC. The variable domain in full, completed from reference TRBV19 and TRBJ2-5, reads DGGITQSPKYLFRKEGQNVTLSCEQNLNHDAMYWYRQDPGQGLRLIYYSQIVNDFQKGDIAEGYSVSREKKESFPLTVTSAQKNPTAFYLCASSMMSPRGETQYFGPGTRLLVL.

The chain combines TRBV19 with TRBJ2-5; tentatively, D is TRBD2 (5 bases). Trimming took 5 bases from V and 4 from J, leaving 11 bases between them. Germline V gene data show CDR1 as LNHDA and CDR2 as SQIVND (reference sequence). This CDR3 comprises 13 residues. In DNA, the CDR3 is TGTGCCAGTAGTGTAACTAGGAGAGAGACCCAGTACTTC. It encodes CASSVTRRETQYF.